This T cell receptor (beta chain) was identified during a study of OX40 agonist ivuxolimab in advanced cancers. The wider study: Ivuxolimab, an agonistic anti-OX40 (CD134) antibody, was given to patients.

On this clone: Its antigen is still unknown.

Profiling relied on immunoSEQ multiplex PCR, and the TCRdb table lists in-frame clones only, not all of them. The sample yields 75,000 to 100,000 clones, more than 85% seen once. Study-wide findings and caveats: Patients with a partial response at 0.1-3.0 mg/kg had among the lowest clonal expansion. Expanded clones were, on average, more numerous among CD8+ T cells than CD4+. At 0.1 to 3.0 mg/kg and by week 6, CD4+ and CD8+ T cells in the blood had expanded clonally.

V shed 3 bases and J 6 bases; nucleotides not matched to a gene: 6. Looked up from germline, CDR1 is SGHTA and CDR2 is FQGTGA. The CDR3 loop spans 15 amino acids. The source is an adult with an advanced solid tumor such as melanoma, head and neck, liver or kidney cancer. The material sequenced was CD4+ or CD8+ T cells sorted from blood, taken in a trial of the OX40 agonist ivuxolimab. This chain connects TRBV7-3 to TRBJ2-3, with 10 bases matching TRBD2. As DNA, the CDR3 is TGTGCCAGCAGCTTCCTAGCGGGAGTTTCGGATACGCAGTATTTT. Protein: CASSFLAGVSDTQYF.